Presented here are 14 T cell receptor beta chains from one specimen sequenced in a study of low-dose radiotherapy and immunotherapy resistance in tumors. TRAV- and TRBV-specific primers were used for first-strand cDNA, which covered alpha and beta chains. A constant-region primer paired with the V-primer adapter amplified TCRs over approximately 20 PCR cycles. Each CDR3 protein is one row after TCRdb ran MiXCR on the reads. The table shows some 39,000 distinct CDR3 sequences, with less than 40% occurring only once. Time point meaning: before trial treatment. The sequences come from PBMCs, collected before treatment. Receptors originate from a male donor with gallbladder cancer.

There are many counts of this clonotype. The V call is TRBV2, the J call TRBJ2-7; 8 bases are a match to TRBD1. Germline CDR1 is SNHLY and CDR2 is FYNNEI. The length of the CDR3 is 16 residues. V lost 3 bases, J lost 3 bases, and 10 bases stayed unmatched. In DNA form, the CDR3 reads TGTGCCAGCAGTGAGGGGGGCAGCACAGGGGGCTACGAGCAGTACTTC. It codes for CASSEGGSTGGYEQYF.

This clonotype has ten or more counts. The CDR3 sequence is CASSLGGGLETQYF. In DNA, the CDR3 is TGTGCCAGCAGCTTAGGCGGGGGGCTAGAGACCCAGTACTTC. The chain is built from TRBV7-2 and TRBJ2-5; TRBD2 matches at 8 bases. CDR1 is SGHTA and CDR2 is FQGNSA in the germline V gene. The V and J ends lost 1 base and 4 bases, in that order; junction bases with no gene match: 2. This CDR3 has 14 amino acids.

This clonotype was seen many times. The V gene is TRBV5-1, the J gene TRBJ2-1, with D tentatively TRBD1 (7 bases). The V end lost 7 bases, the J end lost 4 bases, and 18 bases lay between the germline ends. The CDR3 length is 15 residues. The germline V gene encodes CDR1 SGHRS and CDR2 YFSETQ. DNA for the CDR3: TGCGCCAGCGCGGGACAGAATGAGGGGTACAATGAGCAGTTCTTC. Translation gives CASAGQNEGYNEQFF.

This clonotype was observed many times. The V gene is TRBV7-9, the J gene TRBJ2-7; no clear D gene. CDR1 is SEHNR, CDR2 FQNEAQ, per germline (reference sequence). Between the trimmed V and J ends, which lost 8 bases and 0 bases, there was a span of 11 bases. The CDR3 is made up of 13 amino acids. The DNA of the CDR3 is TGTGCCAGCGGAGCCACACCCTCCTACGAGCAGTACTTC. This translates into CASGATPSYEQYF.

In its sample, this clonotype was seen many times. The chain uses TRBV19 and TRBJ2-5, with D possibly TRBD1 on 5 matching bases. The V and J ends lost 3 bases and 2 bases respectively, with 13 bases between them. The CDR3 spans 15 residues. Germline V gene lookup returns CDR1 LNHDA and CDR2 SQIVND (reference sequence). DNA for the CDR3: TGTGCCAGTAGTATTGGACCAAGGGGTCAAGAGACCCAGTACTTC. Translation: CASSIGPRGQETQYF.

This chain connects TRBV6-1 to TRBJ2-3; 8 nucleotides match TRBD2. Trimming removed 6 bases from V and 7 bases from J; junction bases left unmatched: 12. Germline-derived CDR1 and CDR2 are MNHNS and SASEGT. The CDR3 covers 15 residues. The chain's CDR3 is CASSPVGAGANTQYF. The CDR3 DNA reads TGTGCCAGCAGCCCTGTGGGAGCGGGAGCAAATACGCAGTATTTT.

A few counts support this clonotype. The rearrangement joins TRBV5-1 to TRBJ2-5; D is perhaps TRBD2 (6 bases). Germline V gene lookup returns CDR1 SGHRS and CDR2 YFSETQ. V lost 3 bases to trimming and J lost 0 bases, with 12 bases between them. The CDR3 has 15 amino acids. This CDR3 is CASSSGVRYQETQYF. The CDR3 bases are TGCGCCAGCAGCTCGGGAGTCCGTTACCAAGAGACCCAGTACTTC.

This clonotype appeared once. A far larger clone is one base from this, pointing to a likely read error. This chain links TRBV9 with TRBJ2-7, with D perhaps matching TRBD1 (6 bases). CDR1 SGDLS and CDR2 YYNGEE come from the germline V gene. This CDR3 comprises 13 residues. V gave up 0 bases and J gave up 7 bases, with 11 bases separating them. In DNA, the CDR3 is TGTGCCAGCAGCGTAGCCGGGGACAATGAGCAGTACTTC. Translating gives CASSVAGDNEQYF.

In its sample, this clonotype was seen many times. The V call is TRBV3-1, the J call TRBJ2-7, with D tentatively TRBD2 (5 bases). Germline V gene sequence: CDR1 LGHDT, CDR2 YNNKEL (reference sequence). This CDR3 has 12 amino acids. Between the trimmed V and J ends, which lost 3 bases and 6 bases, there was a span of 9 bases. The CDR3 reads CASSQTGSEQYF. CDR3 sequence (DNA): TGTGCCAGCAGCCAGACGGGGTCCGAGCAGTACTTC.

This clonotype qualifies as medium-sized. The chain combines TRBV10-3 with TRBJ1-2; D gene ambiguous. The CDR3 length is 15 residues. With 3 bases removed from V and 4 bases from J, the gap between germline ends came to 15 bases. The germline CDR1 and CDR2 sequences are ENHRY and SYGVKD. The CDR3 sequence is CAISDPSDLRYGYTF. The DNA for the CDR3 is TGTGCCATCAGTGACCCCAGCGATCTTCGCTATGGCTACACCTTC.

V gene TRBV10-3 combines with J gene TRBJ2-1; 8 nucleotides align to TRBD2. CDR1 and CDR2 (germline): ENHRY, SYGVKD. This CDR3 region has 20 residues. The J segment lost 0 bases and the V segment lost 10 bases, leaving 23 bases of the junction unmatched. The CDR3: CATTGDQGAGVVSSYNEQFF. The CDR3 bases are TGTGCCACCACGGGAGACCAAGGAGCGGGAGTAGTTAGCTCCTACAATGAGCAGTTCTTC.

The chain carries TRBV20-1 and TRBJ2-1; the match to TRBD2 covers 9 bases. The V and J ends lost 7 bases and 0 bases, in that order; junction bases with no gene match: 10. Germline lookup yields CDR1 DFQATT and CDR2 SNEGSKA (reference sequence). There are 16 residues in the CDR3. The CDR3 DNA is TGCAGTGGGGTCGGCGGGAGGGGCAGCTCCTACAATGAGCAGTTCTTC. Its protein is CSGVGGRGSSYNEQFF.

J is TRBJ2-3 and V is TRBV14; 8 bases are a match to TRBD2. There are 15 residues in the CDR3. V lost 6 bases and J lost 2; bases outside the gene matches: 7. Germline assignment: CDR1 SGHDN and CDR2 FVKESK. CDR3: CASRPGLDVTDTQYF. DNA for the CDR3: TGTGCCAGCAGGCCGGGACTAGATGTCACAGATACGCAGTATTTT.

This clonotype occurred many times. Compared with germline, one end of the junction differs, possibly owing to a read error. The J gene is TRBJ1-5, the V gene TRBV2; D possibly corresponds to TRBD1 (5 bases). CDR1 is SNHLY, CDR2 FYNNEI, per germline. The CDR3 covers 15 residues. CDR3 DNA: TGTGCCAGCAGGGAAGCGACTGGGGGGGGTCAGCCCCAGCATTTT. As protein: CASREATGGGQPQHF.